The rows below give T cell receptor beta chains drawn from one sample of a study of blood T cell repertoires in COVID-19. Here immunoSEQ multiplex PCR was the method, and the copy in TCRdb shows in-frame clones only, minus some. The sample consists of some 700,000 clones, 85% to 90% of them appearing once. Sequenced sample: peripheral blood. Receptors were obtained from a woman between 18 and 29 years old with acute or convalescent COVID-19. Each CDR3 is given with its conserved first and last residue. D genes are given only for firm matches. Clone size is given for some rows only: seen once, a few or many times, or a class if the clone is expanded.

v_gene: TRBV3-1/TRBV3-2; abundance: -; d_gene: -; j_gene: TRBJ2-7; CDR3nt: TGTGCCAGCAGCCAAAGTGACAGAGGCGAGCAGTACTTC; CDR3aa: CASSQSDRGEQYF
v_gene: TRBV4-1; abundance: -; d_gene: -; j_gene: TRBJ2-7; CDR3nt: TGCGCCAGGATAGCGGACGAGCAGTACTTC; CDR3aa: CARIADEQYF
v_gene: TRBV4-3; abundance: -; d_gene: -; j_gene: TRBJ2-1; CDR3nt: TGCGCCAGCAGCCGGGAGGACCTCACGAGCAATAATGAGCAGTTCTTC; CDR3aa: CASSREDLTSNNEQFF
v_gene: TRBV23-1; abundance: -; d_gene: -; j_gene: TRBJ1-2; CDR3nt: TGCGCCAGCAGTCAATTGCCAGAGGTGGGAGGAGGCTACACCTTC; CDR3aa: CASSQLPEVGGGYTF
v_gene: TRBV29-1; abundance: -; d_gene: -; j_gene: TRBJ2-7; CDR3nt: TGCAGCGTTCGTACGGACAGTGCCGACGAGCAGTACTTC; CDR3aa: CSVRTDSADEQYF
v_gene: TRBV30; abundance: -; d_gene: TRBD2; j_gene: TRBJ2-3; CDR3nt: TGTGCCTGGAGTGTGGGCGGGGGGCCTATAGATACGCAGTATTTT; CDR3aa: CAWSVGGGPIDTQYF
v_gene: TRBV4-1; abundance: -; d_gene: TRBD1; j_gene: TRBJ1-5; CDR3nt: TGCGCCAGCAGCCAAGATCCCGGCAGGGGGCCTTCGAGTTTCAATCAGCCCCAGCATTTT; CDR3aa: CASSQDPGRGPSSFNQPQHF
v_gene: TRBV5-1; abundance: -; d_gene: TRBD2; j_gene: TRBJ2-7; CDR3nt: TGCGCCAGCAGCCCCGTGGCTCCGGGGGGCGAGCAGTACTTC; CDR3aa: CASSPVAPGGEQYF
v_gene: TRBV19; abundance: once; d_gene: TRBD1; j_gene: TRBJ1-1; CDR3nt: TGTGCCAGTACCCCGACAGGGCAGAACACTGAAGCTTTCTTT; CDR3aa: CASTPTGQNTEAFF
v_gene: TRBV25-1; abundance: -; d_gene: -; j_gene: TRBJ2-1; CDR3nt: TGTGCCAGCAGTGAAGCGAGAGAGCAGTTCTTC; CDR3aa: CASSEAREQFF
v_gene: TRBV5-5; abundance: once; d_gene: -; j_gene: TRBJ2-5; CDR3nt: TGTGCCAGCAGCTACCACAGGGACCCCCAAGAGACCCAGTACTTC; CDR3aa: CASSYHRDPQETQYF
v_gene: TRBV7-2; abundance: once; d_gene: -; j_gene: TRBJ1-5; CDR3nt: TGTGCCAGCAGCTTTGGAGTATCCAATCAGCCCCAGCATTTT; CDR3aa: CASSFGVSNQPQHF
v_gene: TRBV7-9; abundance: -; d_gene: -; j_gene: TRBJ1-2; CDR3nt: TGTGCCAGCAGCTCAACTTCCCTCCTATCGCGCTACACCTTC; CDR3aa: CASSSTSLLSRYTF
v_gene: TRBV27; abundance: -; d_gene: TRBD1; j_gene: TRBJ1-4; CDR3nt: TGTGCCAGCAGTCGATTCGCCAGGACAGGGAGGAATGAAAAACTGTTTTTT; CDR3aa: CASSRFARTGRNEKLFF
v_gene: TRBV2; abundance: -; d_gene: -; j_gene: TRBJ1-2; CDR3nt: TGTGCCAGCAGGCTAGAACAGGGTTTTAACTATGGCTACACCTTC; CDR3aa: CASRLEQGFNYGYTF
v_gene: TRBV18; abundance: -; d_gene: -; j_gene: TRBJ1-2; CDR3nt: TGTGCCACCACGAAGACAGGAAACTATGGCTACACCTTC; CDR3aa: CATTKTGNYGYTF
v_gene: TRBV2; abundance: few; d_gene: -; j_gene: TRBJ1-4; CDR3nt: TGTGCCAGCTTGCGACTGCTAAATGAAAAACTGTTTTTT; CDR3aa: CASLRLLNEKLFF
v_gene: TRBV10-3; abundance: -; d_gene: -; j_gene: TRBJ2-7; CDR3nt: TGTGCCATCAGTGAGTCGCAACACCCCTACGAGCAGTACTTC; CDR3aa: CAISESQHPYEQYF
v_gene: TRBV5-5; abundance: -; d_gene: -; j_gene: TRBJ2-6; CDR3nt: TGTGCCAGCAGCTTGGAGGGGTCTGGGGCCAACGTCCTGACTTTC; CDR3aa: CASSLEGSGANVLTF
v_gene: TRBV24-1; abundance: -; d_gene: TRBD1; j_gene: TRBJ2-1; CDR3nt: TGTGCCACCAGTGATTCCGACAGGGGGGATCTCAATGAGCAGTTCTTC; CDR3aa: CATSDSDRGDLNEQFF
v_gene: TRBV6-5; abundance: once; d_gene: -; j_gene: TRBJ1-3; CDR3nt: TGTGCCAGCAGTTCTGCAGGCGACTCTGGAAACACCATATATTTT; CDR3aa: CASSSAGDSGNTIYF
v_gene: TRBV19; abundance: -; d_gene: -; j_gene: TRBJ1-4; CDR3nt: TGTGCCAGTAGTATATATAGGGGCAGGGTTTCAACTAATGAAAAACTGTTTTTT; CDR3aa: CASSIYRGRVSTNEKLFF
v_gene: TRBV2; abundance: once; d_gene: -; j_gene: TRBJ1-5; CDR3nt: TGTGCCAGCAGTAATGACAGGATAGGGGATCAGCCCCAGCATTTT; CDR3aa: CASSNDRIGDQPQHF
v_gene: TRBV4-3; abundance: once; d_gene: TRBD1; j_gene: TRBJ1-6; CDR3nt: TGCGCCAGCAGCCAAGACGCAGGGGGCTGGAATTCACCCCTCCACTTT; CDR3aa: CASSQDAGGWNSPLHF
v_gene: TRBV11-2; abundance: -; d_gene: -; j_gene: TRBJ2-7; CDR3nt: TGTGCCAGCAGCTTTCTGGGCACCTCCTACGAGCAGTACTTC; CDR3aa: CASSFLGTSYEQYF
v_gene: TRBV10-3; abundance: -; d_gene: -; j_gene: TRBJ1-4; CDR3nt: TGTGCCATCAGTGAGTCGAGGGCGGGGGCAACTAATGAAAAACTGTTTTTT; CDR3aa: CAISESRAGATNEKLFF
v_gene: TRBV4-1; abundance: -; d_gene: -; j_gene: TRBJ2-7; CDR3nt: TGCGCCAGCAGCCAAATACCCCCTTATACGGGGGATGATTACGAGCAGTACTTC; CDR3aa: CASSQIPPYTGDDYEQYF
v_gene: TRBV6-2/TRBV6-3; abundance: -; d_gene: TRBD2; j_gene: TRBJ2-3; CDR3nt: TGTGCCAGCAGTTACTCAGCCCGAGCGGCGCGGGGGGGCCGAGATACGCAGTATTTT; CDR3aa: CASSYSARAARGGRDTQYF
v_gene: TRBV5-1; abundance: -; d_gene: TRBD1; j_gene: TRBJ1-1; CDR3nt: TGCGCCAGCAGCGGGACAGGGTACACTGAAGCTTTCTTT; CDR3aa: CASSGTGYTEAFF
v_gene: TRBV4-1; abundance: few; d_gene: TRBD1; j_gene: TRBJ1-3; CDR3nt: TGCGCCAGCAGCCAAGGGGTCCGGGACAGGGACAGGGGAAACACCATATATTTT; CDR3aa: CASSQGVRDRDRGNTIYF
v_gene: TRBV7-6; abundance: once; d_gene: -; j_gene: TRBJ2-1; CDR3nt: TGTGCCAGCAGCCCACGACGCGGAGGGAGCTCCTACAATGAGCAGTTCTTC; CDR3aa: CASSPRRGGSSYNEQFF
v_gene: TRBV12-3/TRBV12-4; abundance: -; d_gene: -; j_gene: TRBJ1-2; CDR3nt: TGTGCCAGCAGTTTTGGTCCAGGGGCCGGCTACACCTTC; CDR3aa: CASSFGPGAGYTF
v_gene: TRBV30; abundance: -; d_gene: -; j_gene: TRBJ2-7; CDR3nt: TGTGCCTGGGGTACAGGTTTCCCTAAGGAGCAGTACTTC; CDR3aa: CAWGTGFPKEQYF